These 26 T cell receptor beta chains came from one sample sequenced in a study of T-cell memory formation after mild COVID-19. TCRdb passed the 5' RACE reads through MiXCR, listing each CDR3 protein once. In the table there are about 350,000 distinct CDR3 sequences, around 20% of which are singletons. The sample comprised PBMCs or a T cell subset sorted from them (not recorded which). The receptors here all came from a young man who had mild COVID-19 (a few samples of this study predate the infection). Cell type and time point are not known.

This chain joins TRBV5-1 and TRBJ1-1, with D unclear. The ends were cut back, 5 bases at V and 5 bases at J, with 19 bases in the middle. This CDR3 has 15 residues. Germline V lookup: CDR1 SGHRS, CDR2 YFSETQ. CDR3: CASRPSGSGKTEAFF. DNA of the CDR3: TGCGCCAGCAGACCTAGCGGGAGCGGAAAAACTGAAGCTTTCTTT.

In its sample, this clonotype was seen a few times. V usage is TRBV12-3 or TRBV12-4 and J usage is TRBJ2-7; D might be TRBD2 (5 bases). The CDR3 extends over 12 amino acids. Trimming pared 4 bases from V and 6 bases from J, leaving 10 bases between. The DNA for the CDR3 is TGTGCCAGCAGTTGGCTAGCTAGCGAGCAGTACTTC. Translating gives CASSWLASEQYF.

The V and J genes are TRBV7-9 and TRBJ2-5; D possibly corresponds to TRBD2 (5 bases). The CDR3 spans 15 residues. V lost 1 base and J lost 1, with 10 bases in between. Germline V gives CDR1 SEHNR, CDR2 FQNEAQ (reference sequence). The CDR3 spells CASSLVSLAQETQYF. The CDR3 DNA reads TGTGCCAGCAGCTTAGTCTCGCTAGCCCAAGAGACCCAGTACTTC.

The chain is built from TRBV7-9 and TRBJ2-1; D ambiguous. Germline V CDR1 and CDR2: SEHNR, FQNEAQ (reference sequence). The CDR3 sequence is 14 residues long. Trimming took 1 base from V and 8 from J, leaving 12 bases between them. The CDR3 nucleotides read TGTGCCAGCAGCTTAGAGAAGCCCTCGGATGAGCAGTTCTTC. Amino acid sequence: CASSLEKPSDEQFF.

The chain combines TRBV27 with TRBJ2-7; D could derive from TRBD1 or TRBD2 (5 bases each). Germline lookup yields CDR1 MNHEY and CDR2 SMNVEV (reference sequence). This CDR3 has 13 amino acids. The V end lost 8 bases, the J end lost 10 bases, and 21 bases lay between the germline ends. The CDR3 loop reads CASSSGLRSSQYV. CDR3 DNA: TGTGCCAGCTCGTCGGGGCTCCGTAGCAGCCAGTACGTC.

The chain employs TRBV20-1 and TRBJ1-2; D ambiguous. Per the germline V gene, CDR1 is DFQATT and CDR2 is SNEGSKA (reference sequence). V dropped 3 bases and J dropped 6 bases, with 5 bases sitting between them. The length of the CDR3 is 10 residues. The CDR3 sequence is CSASEDGYTF. The CDR3 DNA is TGCAGTGCTAGCGAGGATGGCTACACCTTC.

This clonotype has a single count. The J gene is TRBJ2-1, the V gene TRBV15; 7 bases are shared with TRBD2. The V segment lost 4 bases and the J segment 8 bases; nucleotides outside the gene matches: 8. There are 14 residues in the CDR3. CDR1 is LNHNV, CDR2 YYDKDF, per germline (reference sequence). The CDR3 sequence: CATSMGGGGDEQFF. The CDR3 DNA reads TGTGCCACCAGCATGGGCGGGGGTGGGGATGAGCAGTTCTTC.

V and J are TRBV20-1 and TRBJ1-5; D gene ambiguous. V dropped 5 bases and J dropped 4 bases, with 9 bases sitting between them. This CDR3 contains 12 residues. Germline CDR1 reads DFQATT; CDR2 reads SNEGSKA (reference sequence). The CDR3 nucleotides are TGCAGTGCTGCCGACGGTAATCAGCCCCAGCATTTT. It yields the protein CSAADGNQPQHF.

This clonotype came up a few times. V and J are TRBV7-8 and TRBJ2-5; a possible D gene is TRBD2 (5 bases). In germline, CDR1 is SGHVS, CDR2 FQNEAQ. With 1 base removed from V and 5 bases from J, the gap between germline ends came to 11 bases. The CDR3 length is 14 residues. CDR3 protein: CASSLGVGGETQYF. The CDR3 coding sequence is TGTGCCAGCAGCTTAGGCGTGGGCGGGGAGACCCAGTACTTC.

This clonotype was seen only a few times. The chain couples TRBV12-3 or TRBV12-4 to TRBJ2-5; D is undetermined. CDR3 length: 14 amino acids. Trimming cost V 3 bases and J 5 bases, with 13 bases left between them. The CDR3 spells CASSFGVLEETQYF. For the CDR3, the DNA is TGTGCCAGCAGTTTTGGGGTTTTAGAGGAGACCCAGTACTTC.

The chain carries TRBV9 and TRBJ2-2; D perhaps matches TRBD2 (5 bases). This CDR3 is built from 15 residues. The V end was cut by 4 bases, the J end by 6 bases, with 16 bases between. Germline V gene lookup returns CDR1 SGDLS and CDR2 YYNGEE. The CDR3 loop reads CASSPRRGWAGELFF. CDR3 DNA sequence: TGTGCCAGCAGCCCACGTCGGGGATGGGCCGGGGAGCTGTTTTTT.

V and J are TRBV6-1 and TRBJ2-5; 9 bases are a match to TRBD1. Germline values: CDR1 MNHNS, CDR2 SASEGT. This CDR3 comprises 16 residues. J gave up 6 bases and V 6 bases, and 14 bases lay outside the gene matches. CDR3 sequence reads: CASREVDRGLRKTQYF. Written as DNA, the CDR3 is TGTGCCAGCAGAGAGGTTGACAGGGGGTTGCGCAAGACCCAGTACTTC.

This clonotype has more than one count but fewer than ten. The J gene is TRBJ1-2, the V gene TRBV9; TRBD1 matches 12 bases. Germline lookup yields CDR1 SGDLS and CDR2 YYNGEE. This CDR3 contains 14 residues. Losses at the gene ends were 6 bases for V and 4 bases for J; bases not matched to a gene: 4. The CDR3 region has the DNA TGTGCCAGCATCGGGGGACAGGGGGCCTATGGCTACACCTTC. Translated, it gives CASIGGQGAYGYTF. Full variable domain (missing parts from reference TRBV9 and TRBJ1-2): DSGVTQTPKHLITATGQRVTLRCSPRSGDLSVYWYQQSLDQGLQFLIQYYNGEERAKGNILERFSAQQFPDLHSELNLSSLELGDSALYFCASIGGQGAYGYTFGSGTRLTVV.

This clonotype has a handful of counts. The chain employs TRBV5-1 and TRBJ2-5; TRBD1 aligns across 11 bases. From germline, CDR1 is SGHRS and CDR2 YFSETQ. The CDR3 loop spans 16 amino acids. V lost 0 bases, J lost 5 bases, and 6 bases stayed unmatched. In DNA form, the CDR3 reads TGCGCCAGCAGCTTGGCATGGGACAGGGGGTTGGAGACCCAGTACTTC. Protein sequence: CASSLAWDRGLETQYF. Combining the CDR3 with reference TRBV5-1 and TRBJ2-5 gives the whole variable domain KAGVTQTPRYLIKTRGQQVTLSCSPISGHRSVSWYQQTPGQGLQFLFEYFSETQRNKGNFPGRFSGRQFSNSRSEMNVSTLELGDSALYLCASSLAWDRGLETQYFGPGTRLLVL.

V and J are TRBV7-9 and TRBJ1-2; D not certain. Looked up from germline, CDR1 is SEHNR and CDR2 is FQNEAQ (reference sequence). Deletions cut 5 bases from V and 1 base from J, with 20 bases between. CDR3 size: 17 residues. CDR3 nucleotides: TGTGCCAGCAGCCTGGCCGCTGGAGTAAGCCTTAACTATGGCTACACCTTC. It codes for CASSLAAGVSLNYGYTF.

The chain carries TRBV24-1 and TRBJ2-7; 8 nucleotides agree with TRBD1. Germline V gives CDR1 KGHDR, CDR2 SFDVKD. The CDR3 contains 13 residues. J lost 3 bases, V lost 8 bases, and 5 bases had no gene match. The CDR3 DNA reads TGTGCCACCACCGACGGACAGGGCTACGAGCAGTACTTC. Translated, it gives CATTDGQGYEQYF.

This clonotype was found many times. J is TRBJ2-4 and V is TRBV4-3; no clear D. Germline values: CDR1 LGHNA, CDR2 YSLEER. Trimming shortened V by 2 bases and J by 6 bases, and 11 bases separated the two germline ends. The CDR3 is 14 amino acids. CDR3 coding DNA: TGCGCCAGCAGCCAACGGAGACCGACAAACATTCAGTACTTC. It yields the protein CASSQRRPTNIQYF.

This clonotype has a handful of counts. The J gene is TRBJ2-1, the V gene TRBV5-1, with 12 bases identical to TRBD2. The length of the CDR3 is 14 residues. The germline gives CDR1 SGHRS, CDR2 YFSETQ. The V gene end was trimmed by 6 bases and the J gene end by 10 bases; junction bases not matched to a gene: 8. CDR3 region: CASKPSGGAGEQFF. In nucleotides, the CDR3 is TGCGCCAGCAAACCTAGCGGGGGGGCCGGGGAGCAGTTCTTC.

This clonotype was observed a few times. V gene TRBV5-6 combines with J gene TRBJ1-2, with a weak D call TRBD1 (5 bases). Germline CDR1 is SGHDT and CDR2 is YYEEEE. Trimming left V 3 bases short and J 5 bases short, with 14 bases between. The CDR3 extends over 14 amino acids. The CDR3 region is CASSSDFRGYGYTF. The CDR3 bases are TGTGCCAGCAGCTCGGACTTCCGGGGGTATGGCTACACCTTC.

This clonotype was picked up many times. The genes are TRBV12-3 or TRBV12-4 and TRBJ2-3; D might be TRBD1 (6 bases). CDR3 length equals 14 residues. The ends were cut back, 6 bases at V and 3 bases at J, with 13 bases in the middle. CDR3 in amino acids: CASSLRTGTDTQYF. In DNA, the CDR3 is TGTGCCAGCAGCCTCCGCACAGGGACAGATACGCAGTATTTT.

This clonotype turned up a few times. This sequence joins TRBV7-9 and TRBJ2-7; 9 bases map to TRBD1. This CDR3 is 14 amino acids long. The trim removed 4 bases at V and 6 bases at J, leaving 7 bases unmatched. Germline V gene lookup returns CDR1 SEHNR and CDR2 FQNEAQ (reference sequence). The CDR3 region is CASSSRDRASEQYF. The CDR3 region has the DNA TGTGCCAGCAGCTCCCGGGACAGGGCCTCCGAGCAGTACTTC.

J is TRBJ1-2 and V is TRBV30, with 8 bases lining up with TRBD1. V trimming: 4 bases; J trimming: 6 bases; junction bases outside the gene matches: 10. In germline, CDR1 is GTSNPN, CDR2 SVGIG (reference sequence). CDR3 size: 14 residues. In DNA, the CDR3 is TGTGCCTGGAATTCAAATCAGGGGGCCGATGGCTACACCTTC. Its translation is CAWNSNQGADGYTF.

This CDR3 is CASSARDEQYV. The CDR3 region has the DNA TGTGCCAGCAGTGCCAGGGACGAGCAGTACGTC. The chain carries TRBV28 and TRBJ2-7, with a tentative D call TRBD1 (5 bases). Trimming removed 5 bases from V and 5 bases from J, with 7 bases in between. The V gene's germline CDR1 is MDHEN and CDR2 SYDVKM. There are 11 residues in the CDR3.

This chain uses TRBV5-1 with TRBJ2-5, with 9 bases that match TRBD1. Germline CDR1 is SGHRS and CDR2 is YFSETQ. Losses at the gene ends were 3 bases for V and 5 bases for J; bases not matched to a gene: 5. The CDR3 runs to 14 residues. CDR3 amino acids: CASSSGTGLETQYF. The CDR3 nucleotides read TGCGCCAGCAGCTCCGGGACAGGGCTGGAGACCCAGTACTTC.

Notes on this clonotype: The junction departs from germline at one end; a sequencing error may be responsible. This chain joins TRBV11-3 and TRBJ2-7; D is undetermined. Germline assignment: CDR1 SGHNT and CDR2 YENEEA. The CDR3 consists of 14 residues. In nucleotides, the CDR3 is TGTGCCAGCAGCCAACCCGGAACTTCCTCCGAGCAGTACTTC. Protein product: CASSQPGTSSEQYF. The complete variable domain, with remaining parts taken from reference TRBV11-3 and TRBJ2-7, reads EAGVVQSPRYKIIEKKQPVAFWCNPISGHNTLYWYLQNLGQGPELLIRYENEEAVDDSQLPKDRFSAERLKGVDSTLKIQPAELGDSAVYLCASSQPGTSSEQYFGPGTRLTVT.

This clonotype is termed medium-sized. The chain carries TRBV4-3 and TRBJ2-1; 10 bases line up with TRBD1. V trimming: 1 base; J trimming: 3 bases; junction bases outside the gene matches: 0. CDR3 length: 15 residues. Germline CDR1 and CDR2: LGHNA and YSLEER. The CDR3 loop reads CASSQGTGGYNEQFF. The CDR3 region has the DNA TGCGCCAGCAGCCAAGGGACAGGGGGCTACAATGAGCAGTTCTTC.